Listed here is a single T cell receptor (beta chain). This entry comes from a study of blood T cell repertoires in COVID-19. Clones were sequenced by immunoSEQ multiplex PCR, and TCRdb holds only the in-frame ones, with some missing. The sample contains 150,000 to 200,000 clones, approximately 86% of which appear only once. Trimming took 10 bases from V and 4 from J, leaving 15 bases between them. The CDR3 loop spans 13 amino acids. CDR1 and CDR2 from the germline V gene are SNHLY and FYNNEI. This chain links TRBV2 with TRBJ2-3, with no clear D. Source material: peripheral blood. This receptor was identified in a woman in her forties with COVID-19, enrolled during active disease. The chain's CDR3 is CATVAEWADTQYF. DNA for the CDR3: TGTGCCACTGTAGCAGAATGGGCAGATACGCAGTATTTT.